Each of the 12 T cell receptor beta chains below was sequenced from the same sample in a study of CXCR3-negative and CXCR3-positive naive CD8 T cells. General study points: Researchers report that CXCR3-positive naive cells carry more hydrophobic TRB CDR3s than CXCR3-negative naive cells.

The libraries of TRB cDNA were prepared using 5' RACE with UMI labels. TCRdb re-called the 5' RACE reads and catalogs CDR3 proteins one per entry, DNA excluded. The sample includes approximately 88,000 distinct CDR3 sequences. Their specific antigens are unknown. Sample: naive CXCR3+ CD8+ T cells from blood. The subset denotes: CD45RO-CCR7+CD27+CD95- naive CD8+ T cells expressing CXCR3 (TNR3+). The receptors were gathered from a human donor in good health. Some clones in this sample may be carry-over from other donors' samples.

J is TRBJ2-5 and V is TRBV28; absent DNA, TCRdb's TRBD1 call cannot be checked. CDR3 length equals 13 residues. In germline, CDR1 is MDHEN, CDR2 SYDVKM. CDR3 in amino acids: CAVRVGTQETQYF.

This chain uses TRBV7-9 with TRBJ2-7; as DNA is missing, the TRBD2 call by TCRdb cannot be tested. The CDR3 covers 16 residues. CDR1 and CDR2 from the germline V gene are SEHNR and FQNEAQ (reference sequence). CDR3 region: CASSLDEGLAGDEQYF.

The chain uses TRBV7-2 and TRBJ2-2; TCRdb names TRBD2, which stays unverified in the absence of DNA. Looked up from germline, CDR1 is SGHTA and CDR2 is FQGNSA. The CDR3 length is 14 residues. The CDR3 sequence: CASSGTDGVGELFF.

V usage is TRBV28 and J usage is TRBJ2-1; the D call from TCRdb, TRBD2, cannot be confirmed without DNA. Per the germline V gene, CDR1 is MDHEN and CDR2 is SYDVKM. The CDR3 runs to 13 residues. The CDR3 loop is CASTESGYNEQFF.

This chain links TRBV27 with TRBJ2-2. CDR1 and CDR2 (germline): MNHEY, SMNVEV (reference sequence). The CDR3 extends over 13 amino acids. The CDR3 reads CASSPTWTGELFF.

V gene TRBV24-1 combines with J gene TRBJ2-1; as DNA is missing, the TRBD1 call by TCRdb cannot be tested. The CDR3 totals 15 residues. Per germline, CDR1 KGHDR and CDR2 SFDVKD. The CDR3 spells CATSDPGQGENEQFF.

V and J are TRBV12-3 or TRBV12-4 and TRBJ2-1; TCRdb's D call of TRBD2 is untestable without DNA. CDR3 length: 12 residues. Here the CDR3 reads CATRFGGNEQFF.

The CDR3 spells CASSQTGSPIEQYF. This chain uses TRBV6-5 with TRBJ2-7; TCRdb picks TRBD1, but there is no DNA to check that call. The CDR3 is 14 residues long. The V gene's germline CDR1 is MNHEY and CDR2 SVGAGI.

The chain has TRBV6-2 or TRBV6-3 and TRBJ2-1. In germline, CDR1 is MNHEY, CDR2 SVGEGT. This CDR3 has 14 amino acids. CDR3 region: CASSYVANLDEQFF.

The chain carries TRBV28 and TRBJ2-1; TCRdb selects TRBD2, and the lack of DNA leaves this call unchecked. Germline V gene lookup returns CDR1 MDHEN and CDR2 SYDVKM. This CDR3 comprises 17 residues. The CDR3 loop is CASSRGLAGGPYNEQFF.

The genes are TRBV15 and TRBJ2-1; checking the TCRdb D call of TRBD1 is not possible without DNA. CDR1 LNHNV and CDR2 YYDKDF come from the germline V gene (reference sequence). This CDR3 region has 13 residues. This chain's CDR3 is CATRGDRYNEQFF.

The V gene is TRBV29-1, the J gene TRBJ2-7; TCRdb's assignment of TRBD1 cannot be checked, as there is no DNA. CDR1 and CDR2 (germline): SQVTM, ANQGSEA. This CDR3 is 15 amino acids long. This CDR3 reads CSVGGDQAYPYEQYF.